The 32 T cell receptor beta chains reported below all come from one sample, sequenced in a study of T cells after yellow fever vaccination. Via MiXCR, TCRdb re-called the 5' RACE reads, giving one row per CDR3 protein. The sample yields about 130,000 distinct CDR3 sequences, about 8.8% seen once. The sequences come from CD8+ T cells sorted from PBMCs, collected on the day of the yellow fever booster vaccination. The receptors were sampled from a young man who received the YFV17D yellow fever vaccine.

This clonotype was seen at least ten times. The chain recombines TRBV12-3 or TRBV12-4 with TRBJ2-1; D might be TRBD2 (6 bases). Between the trimmed V and J ends, which lost 6 bases and 7 bases, there was a span of 7 bases. CDR3 length: 11 amino acids. CDR3 protein: CASRRGNEQFF. CDR3 nucleotide sequence: TGTGCCAGCAGGCGGGGTAATGAGCAGTTCTTC.

This clonotype was seen more than once but under ten times. The DNA for the CDR3 is TGTGCCAGTAGTATCATCAGCGGGGGAGGCCAAGAGACCCAGTACTTC. Protein sequence: CASSIISGGGQETQYF. This chain joins TRBV19 and TRBJ2-5; 8 nucleotides line up with TRBD2. CDR3 length equals 16 residues. Trimming removed 3 bases from V and 1 base from J; junction bases left unmatched: 7. CDR1 and CDR2 from the germline V gene are LNHDA and SQIVND (reference sequence).

This CDR3 reads CASSYSSDFELFF. CDR3 coding DNA: TGTGCCAGCAGTTACTCGTCAGATTTTGAGCTGTTTTTT. The chain has TRBV6-5 and TRBJ2-2; D remains unclear. CDR3 length: 13 amino acids. V lost 0 bases and J lost 11, with 10 bases in between. Germline loops: CDR1 MNHEY, CDR2 SVGAGI.

This clonotype has at least ten counts. The chain recombines TRBV7-2 with TRBJ1-2; the D gene is possibly TRBD1 (5 bases). The CDR3 length is 16 residues. Germline lookup yields CDR1 SGHTA and CDR2 FQGNSA. The germline V and J ends were trimmed by 2 bases and 3 bases, with 16 bases remaining between them. The CDR3: CASSLQFSTRDYGYTF. In nucleotides, the CDR3 is TGTGCCAGCAGCTTACAATTTAGCACCAGGGACTATGGCTACACCTTC.

This clonotype occurred a few times. The CDR3 bases are TGTGCCAGCGAGGGGGACAGCAATCAGCCCCAGCATTTT. Its protein product is CASEGDSNQPQHF. The V call is TRBV6-2 or TRBV6-3, the J call TRBJ1-5; tentatively, D is TRBD1 (6 bases). The CDR3 is 13 residues long. V was shortened by 8 bases and J by 1 base, with 9 bases between the two germline ends. The germline gives CDR1 MNHEY, CDR2 SVGEGT.

This clonotype has just a few counts. This chain links TRBV29-1 with TRBJ1-5; D unresolved. CDR1 and CDR2 from the germline V gene are SQVTM and ANQGSEA. The CDR3 covers 14 residues. Trimming took off 3 bases at V and 2 bases at J, with 11 bases between the two ends. CDR3 sequence: CSVDEGKGNQPQHF. The CDR3 DNA is TGCAGCGTTGACGAGGGTAAGGGCAATCAGCCCCAGCATTTT.

The rearrangement links TRBV9 to TRBJ1-6; TRBD1 aligns across 7 bases. CDR1 is SGDLS, CDR2 YYNGEE, per germline. Trimming removed 0 bases from V and 10 bases from J; junction bases left unmatched: 4. The CDR3 is 14 amino acids. The CDR3 DNA is TGTGCCAGCAGCGTAGCTGGGACAGCCTCACCCCTCCACTTT. This sequence encodes CASSVAGTASPLHF.

This clonotype has ten or more counts. The chain links TRBV29-1 to TRBJ2-3; D possibly corresponds to TRBD2 (7 bases). Germline values: CDR1 SQVTM, CDR2 ANQGSEA. The CDR3 is made up of 15 amino acids. V lost 1 base, J lost 4 bases, and 15 bases lay in between. Here the CDR3 DNA reads TGCAGCGTTGAAGCTGGGCGGGGGCAACCAGATACGCAGTATTTT. This sequence encodes CSVEAGRGQPDTQYF.

This rearrangement joins TRBV7-6 to TRBJ2-7, with no clear D. V was pared by 5 bases and J by 0 bases, with 11 bases between. The CDR3 has 14 residues. Germline assignment: CDR1 SGHVS and CDR2 FNYEAQ. The CDR3, as DNA: TGTGCCAGCAGCGACCCGACGGACTCCTACGAGCAGTACTTC. As protein: CASSDPTDSYEQYF.

Of note for this clonotype: One end of the junction varies from germline; a read error may be responsible. The chain is built from TRBV7-7 and TRBJ2-1; the D gene is possibly TRBD2 (6 bases). Germline loops: CDR1 SSHAT, CDR2 FNYEAQ (reference sequence). CDR3 length: 13 amino acids. The CDR3 region has the DNA TGTGCTAGCAGCTTAAGTGTAGCGGCCGAGCAGTTCTTC. Amino acid sequence: CASSLSVAAEQFF.

This clonotype was observed many times. The J gene is TRBJ2-1, the V gene TRBV20-1; 8 bases line up with TRBD1. V lost 0 bases to trimming and J lost 10 bases; unmatched junction nucleotides: 8. The germline CDR1 and CDR2 sequences are DFQATT and SNEGSKA (reference sequence). This CDR3 region has 14 residues. CDR3 nucleotides: TGCAGTGCTAGAGATTTTACCAGGGGGCGGGAGCAGTTCTTC. It specifies CSARDFTRGREQFF.

The chain uses TRBV4-3 and TRBJ2-1, with D possibly TRBD1 on 5 matching bases. Trimming removed 0 bases from V and 1 base from J, with 13 bases in between. The CDR3 extends over 17 amino acids. Germline lookup yields CDR1 LGHNA and CDR2 YSLEER. CDR3 residues: CASSQEIARESYNEQFF. Here the CDR3 DNA reads TGCGCCAGCAGCCAAGAAATAGCCAGGGAATCCTACAATGAGCAGTTCTTC.

The sample holds many counts of this clonotype. The chain has TRBV2 and TRBJ2-7; D is unresolved. Trimming stripped 4 bases from V and 5 bases from J, with 9 bases between. The CDR3 covers 12 residues. CDR1 is SNHLY and CDR2 is FYNNEI in the germline V gene. This CDR3 reads CASSVSPHEQYF. The CDR3 DNA follows: TGTGCCAGCAGTGTCAGTCCCCACGAGCAGTACTTC.

The rearrangement links TRBV7-2 to TRBJ2-2, with D unclear. The germline gives CDR1 SGHTA, CDR2 FQGNSA. Trimming cost V 6 bases and J 2 bases, with 7 bases left between them. The CDR3 totals 13 residues. The CDR3 nucleotides read TGTGCCAGCAGTTCCGCAAACACCGGGGAGCTGTTTTTT. Its protein is CASSSANTGELFF.

This clonotype came up a few times. The rearrangement links TRBV27 to TRBJ1-5; a possible D gene is TRBD1 (6 bases). The V end lost 3 bases, the J end lost 7 bases, and 16 bases lay between the germline ends. The length of the CDR3 is 15 residues. The germline gives CDR1 MNHEY, CDR2 SMNVEV (reference sequence). The CDR3 spells CASSLWGARGQPQHF. In DNA, the CDR3 is TGTGCCAGCAGTTTGTGGGGGGCGAGAGGGCAGCCCCAGCATTTT.

In its sample, this clonotype was seen a few times. The CDR3 DNA reads as TGTGCCAGCAGCCAAGATATAGGGGGCATGGACACCGGGGAGCTGTTTTTT. Its protein product is CASSQDIGGMDTGELFF. The rearrangement links TRBV14 to TRBJ2-2, with 7 bases matching TRBD1. V lost 0 bases, J lost 3 bases, and 7 bases stayed unmatched. Germline V CDR1 and CDR2: SGHDN, FVKESK. There are 17 residues in the CDR3.

This rearrangement joins TRBV20-1 to TRBJ2-7, with TRBD1 identical over 8 bases. The CDR3 length is 13 residues. The V gene end was trimmed by 4 bases and the J gene end by 4 bases; junction bases not matched to a gene: 6. Germline V gene sequence: CDR1 DFQATT, CDR2 SNEGSKA (reference sequence). The CDR3 nucleotides are TGCAGTGCTACCCAGGGGGCCGGGTACGAGCAGTACGTC. It translates to CSATQGAGYEQYV.

The chain joins TRBV30 to TRBJ2-7; D is uncertain. Between the trimmed V and J ends, which lost 6 bases and 4 bases, there was a span of 16 bases. This CDR3 is built from 13 residues. Germline CDR1 reads GTSNPN; CDR2 reads SVGIG (reference sequence). The CDR3 loop is CACTWGYPYEQYF. In DNA, the CDR3 is TGTGCCTGTACCTGGGGTTATCCTTACGAGCAGTACTTC.

The genes are TRBV7-9 and TRBJ2-7; the D gene is possibly TRBD2 (5 bases). Trimming removed 4 bases at V and 9 bases at J, with 19 bases between. Germline loops: CDR1 SEHNR, CDR2 FQNEAQ (reference sequence). CDR3 length equals 14 residues. CDR3 DNA sequence: TGTGCCAGCAGCTCGCGGGCCTTAAATAAGGTGCAGTACTTC. Protein sequence: CASSSRALNKVQYF. Filled out from reference TRBV7-9 and TRBJ2-7, the complete variable domain reads DTGVSQNPRHKITKRGQNVTFRCDPISEHNRLYWYRQTLGQGPEFLTYFQNEAQLEKSRLLSDRFSAERPKGSFSTLEIQRTEQGDSAMYLCASSSRALNKVQYFGPGTRLTVT.

The rearrangement uses TRBV4-1 and TRBJ2-1; TRBD2 matches 9 bases. The length of the CDR3 is 13 residues. The germline V gene has CDR1 MGHRA and CDR2 YSYEKL. Trimming cost V 8 bases and J 3 bases; bases outside gene matches: 2. CDR3 sequence reads: CASAGGLYNEQFF. For the CDR3, the DNA is TGCGCCAGCGCGGGGGGGCTCTACAATGAGCAGTTCTTC.

This clonotype has ten or more counts. The chain joins TRBV15 to TRBJ1-1; 7 bases match TRBD1. With 1 base clipped from V and 5 bases from J, the junction kept 7 bases outside the gene matches. Germline V gene sequence: CDR1 LNHNV, CDR2 YYDKDF (reference sequence). The CDR3 spans 15 residues. CDR3 loop: CATSRGERGQTEAFF. The CDR3 bases are TGTGCCACCAGCAGAGGGGAGAGGGGACAGACTGAAGCTTTCTTT. Supplemented by reference TRBV15 and TRBJ1-1, the full variable domain reads DAMVIQNPRYQVTQFGKPVTLSCSQTLNHNVMYWYQQKSSQAPKLLFHYYDKDFNNEADTPDNFQSRRPNTSFCFLDIRSPGLGDTAMYLCATSRGERGQTEAFFGQGTRLTVV.

This clonotype has only a few counts. The gene calls are TRBV5-1 and TRBJ1-1, with TRBD1 matching 8 bases. Losses at the gene ends were 5 bases for V and 1 base for J; bases not matched to a gene: 13. The CDR3 extends over 17 amino acids. Looked up from germline, CDR1 is SGHRS and CDR2 is YFSETQ. The CDR3 coding sequence is TGCGCCAGCAGTTCGGACAGGGCCCGGCTCGAGAACACTGAAGCTTTCTTT. Translating gives CASSSDRARLENTEAFF.

This clonotype appeared a few times. The V gene is TRBV6-2 or TRBV6-3, the J gene TRBJ2-1, with no clear D. Germline loops: CDR1 MNHEY, CDR2 SVGEGT. V was clipped by 0 bases and J by 8 bases, with 8 bases between them. The CDR3 covers 13 residues. The CDR3: CASSYSGGHEQFF. In DNA, the CDR3 is TGTGCCAGCAGTTACTCGGGTGGGCATGAGCAGTTCTTC.

Ten or more counts support this clonotype. This CDR3 reads CASRTGQGFDEQFF. The CDR3 bases are TGCGCCAGCAGGACGGGACAGGGTTTTGATGAGCAGTTCTTC. The chain links TRBV5-1 to TRBJ2-1; 9 nucleotides line up with TRBD1. CDR3 size: 14 residues. The germline V gene has CDR1 SGHRS and CDR2 YFSETQ. Trimming cost V 5 bases and J 8 bases; bases outside gene matches: 8. The full variable domain, in which reference TRBV5-1 and TRBJ2-1 provide the parts outside the CDR3, is KAGVTQTPRYLIKTRGQQVTLSCSPISGHRSVSWYQQTPGQGLQFLFEYFSETQRNKGNFPGRFSGRQFSNSRSEMNVSTLELGDSALYLCASRTGQGFDEQFFGPGTRLTVL.

The sample holds many counts of this clonotype. The chain is built from TRBV4-3 and TRBJ2-1; the match to TRBD1 covers 9 bases. This CDR3 has 17 residues. Germline CDR1 and CDR2: LGHNA and YSLEER. V gave up 0 bases and J gave up 9 bases; unmatched junction bases: 12. The CDR3 sequence is CASSQDLRKRQGVEQFF. The CDR3 DNA follows: TGCGCCAGCAGCCAAGATCTTCGGAAAAGACAGGGGGTTGAGCAGTTCTTC.

In its sample, this clonotype was seen a few times. This rearrangement joins TRBV6-1 to TRBJ2-6; unclear D gene. The CDR3 covers 17 residues. Germline V CDR1 and CDR2: MNHNS, SASEGT. V was shortened by 2 bases and J by 0 bases, with 11 bases between the two germline ends. CDR3 sequence (DNA): TGTGCCAGCAGTGAATATGAGGAGAGCTCTGGGGCCAACGTCCTGACTTTC. Its translation: CASSEYEESSGANVLTF.

The sample holds a few counts of this clonotype. One end of the junction varies from germline; a read error may be responsible. V is TRBV20-1 and J is TRBJ2-1, with D maybe TRBD1 (6 bases). Germline assignment: CDR1 DFQATT and CDR2 SNEGSKA (reference sequence). The CDR3 contains 15 residues. This chain's CDR3 is CSAREGRQAYNEQFF. DNA for the CDR3: TGCAGTGCTCGAGAGGGGAGACAGGCCTACAATGAGCAGTTCTTC.

The rearrangement links TRBV5-5 to TRBJ2-5, with a weak D call TRBD1 (6 bases). Trimming pared 4 bases from V and 5 bases from J, leaving 18 bases between. There are 15 residues in the CDR3. Germline loops: CDR1 SGHKS, CDR2 YYEKEE (reference sequence). The CDR3 bases are TGTGCCAGCAGCCGGCCCGGGACATCCGGTGAGACCCAGTACTTC. Amino acids: CASSRPGTSGETQYF.

V gene TRBV7-3 combines with J gene TRBJ2-2, with no clear D. Trimming stripped 4 bases from V and 4 bases from J, with 13 bases between. Germline V gene data show CDR1 as SGHTA and CDR2 as FQGTGA. The CDR3 sequence is 15 residues long. In nucleotides, the CDR3 is TGTGCCAGCAGCTCTGGCCCGACCACCACCGGGGAGCTGTTTTTT. Residues: CASSSGPTTTGELFF.

This clonotype was detected a few times. The chain joins TRBV24-1 to TRBJ1-5; TRBD1 might be the D (5 bases). This CDR3 is built from 18 residues. The V end lost 4 bases, the J end lost 5 bases, and 23 bases lay between the germline ends. Germline V lookup: CDR1 KGHDR, CDR2 SFDVKD. In nucleotides, the CDR3 is TGTGCCACCAGTGACGCAACTGGCCGGGGCGAGCTGGATCAGCCCCAGCATTTT. Protein: CATSDATGRGELDQPQHF.

The chain carries TRBV15 and TRBJ2-5; 7 nucleotides line up with TRBD2. Germline CDR1 and CDR2: LNHNV and YYDKDF (reference sequence). The CDR3 is 13 residues long. Trimming removed 8 bases from V and 1 base from J; junction bases left unmatched: 4. As DNA, the CDR3 is TGTGCCACCGGGGGGGGAATCCAAGAGACCCAGTACTTC. This sequence encodes CATGGGIQETQYF.

The rearrangement joins TRBV4-3 to TRBJ2-7, with D possibly being TRBD1 or TRBD2 (5 bases each). Trimming left V 0 bases short and J 2 bases short, with 20 bases between. From germline, CDR1 is LGHNA and CDR2 YSLEER. The CDR3 length is 18 residues. CDR3 nucleotides: TGCGCCAGCAGCCAAGATCGGCTCGCCAGGGACGTAACCTACGAGCAGTACTTC. Residues: CASSQDRLARDVTYEQYF.